These 4 T cell receptor beta chains were sequenced from one sample in a study of blood T cells in healthy people across ages. Sample-barcoded 5' priming and a J-beta primer mix drove a second PCR of roughly 7 to 11 cycles. TCRdb analysed the 5' RACE reads with MiXCR anew, one entry per CDR3 protein. The sample yields about 500,000 distinct CDR3 sequences, 24% seen once. This same sample was also taken into another study, of T cells of mothers and their children.

Sequenced: blood. These receptors originate from a boy between 10 and 17 years old in good health.

This clonotype occurred a few times. This rearrangement joins TRBV28 to TRBJ1-2, with TRBD1 as a possible D gene (5 bases). The CDR3 is made up of 13 amino acids. Germline V CDR1 and CDR2: MDHEN, SYDVKM. The V gene lost 6 bases and the J gene lost 8 bases, with 16 bases spanning the gap. The CDR3 spells CASSTTTGTGYTF. CDR3 sequence (DNA): TGTGCCAGCAGCACTACTACCGGGACCGGCTACACCTTC.

The chain joins TRBV20-1 to TRBJ1-2; tentative D call: TRBD1 (5 bases). CDR3 size: 13 residues. Per germline, CDR1 DFQATT and CDR2 SNEGSKA (reference sequence). Trimming removed 5 bases from V and 5 bases from J, with 15 bases in between. The CDR3, as DNA: TGCAGTGCTTCCGGGGGAAGAGGGTATGGCTACACCTTC. Translating gives CSASGGRGYGYTF.

The chain carries TRBV9 and TRBJ2-1; D ambiguous. The V and J ends lost 0 bases and 8 bases respectively, with 15 bases between them. Germline V gives CDR1 SGDLS, CDR2 YYNGEE. The CDR3 runs to 15 residues. The CDR3 nucleotides are TGTGCCAGCAGCGTAGAGGCAGCTCCCGACGATGAGCAGTTCTTC. Encoded protein: CASSVEAAPDDEQFF.

This clonotype appeared a few times. This chain joins TRBV4-1 and TRBJ2-1; no clear D. V was shortened by 3 bases and J by 6 bases, with 15 bases between the two germline ends. The germline V gene has CDR1 MGHRA and CDR2 YSYEKL. The CDR3 covers 15 residues. The CDR3 nucleotides read TGCGCCAGCAGCCATCCTGGACGCCGAGGCAATGAGCAGTTCTTC. It yields the protein CASSHPGRRGNEQFF.